Below are 18 T cell receptor beta chains sequenced from a single sample in a study of response to subunit inactivated influenza vaccine. TCRdb ran MiXCR on the RT-PCR reads and lists one entry per CDR3 protein. Here the sample spans about 520,000 distinct CDR3 sequences, approximately 7.3% being singletons. The sequencing here drew on PBMCs from blood, taken about 23 months after vaccination. The receptors come from a man between 50 and 75 years old who received an inactivated influenza vaccine.

This clonotype was found many times. The gene calls are TRBV10-3 and TRBJ1-1, with D possibly TRBD1 on 5 matching bases. Germline CDR1 reads ENHRY; CDR2 reads SYGVKD. The CDR3 loop spans 12 amino acids. V lost 7 bases to trimming and J lost 10 bases, with 16 bases between them. The CDR3 spells CAIKSGWGPAFF. CDR3 nucleotides: TGTGCCATCAAATCGGGGTGGGGACCAGCTTTCTTT.

This clonotype was observed many times. CDR3 nucleotides: TGCAGTGCTAGAGATCCCGGACTACCTCTAGACAATGAGCAGTTCTTC. Amino acid sequence: CSARDPGLPLDNEQFF. The chain has TRBV20-1 and TRBJ2-1; tentatively, D is TRBD2 (6 bases). The CDR3 covers 16 residues. CDR1 and CDR2 (germline): DFQATT, SNEGSKA (reference sequence). V was pared by 0 bases and J by 5 bases, with 17 bases between.

The chain is built from TRBV28 and TRBJ2-7; 11 bases align to TRBD2. The CDR3 is 17 residues long. CDR1 MDHEN and CDR2 SYDVKM come from the germline V gene. V shed 4 bases, J shed 0 bases, and the junction held 8 bases outside the gene matches. This CDR3 reads CASSSTTSGSSSYEQYF. The CDR3 coding sequence is TGTGCCAGCAGTTCTACAACTAGCGGGAGCAGCTCCTACGAGCAGTACTTC.

This clonotype was observed a handful of times. The V gene is TRBV20-1, the J gene TRBJ2-3, with 8 bases fitting TRBD1. Per germline, CDR1 DFQATT and CDR2 SNEGSKA (reference sequence). The ends lost 0 bases at V and 4 bases at J; junction bases unmatched: 6. This CDR3 comprises 15 residues. CDR3 sequence reads: CSARDEGRGPDTQYF. DNA of the CDR3: TGCAGTGCTAGAGATGAGGGCAGGGGGCCAGATACGCAGTATTTT.

The chain carries TRBV7-2 and TRBJ2-1; 7 positions agree with TRBD2. Germline CDR1 reads SGHTA; CDR2 reads FQGNSA. This CDR3 is 15 amino acids long. The V segment lost 6 bases and the J segment 2 bases; nucleotides outside the gene matches: 7. CDR3 sequence (DNA): TGTGCCAGCAGACCTGGGGAGGGTCCCTACAATGAGCAGTTCTTC. Encoded protein: CASRPGEGPYNEQFF.

This clonotype was detected only a few times. The chain links TRBV7-2 to TRBJ2-4, with D uncertain. The CDR3 runs 12 residues. Between the trimmed V and J ends, which lost 4 bases and 9 bases, there was a span of 10 bases. Germline V gene sequence: CDR1 SGHTA, CDR2 FQGNSA. The CDR3, as DNA: TGTGCCAGCAGCTCCTATGTGGGCATTCAGTACTTC. This encodes CASSSYVGIQYF.

There are a few counts of this clonotype. The chain joins TRBV2 to TRBJ2-1; a weak D match, TRBD2 (5 bases). V dropped 10 bases and J dropped 6 bases, with 25 bases sitting between them. The CDR3 runs 16 residues. Germline CDR1 reads SNHLY; CDR2 reads FYNNEI. CDR3 sequence: CATQMRVASPGNEQFF. The CDR3 nucleotides are TGTGCCACCCAAATGAGAGTCGCTAGCCCGGGCAATGAGCAGTTCTTC.

The rearrangement joins TRBV5-1 to TRBJ2-3; 7 bases align to TRBD1. There are 14 residues in the CDR3. V shed 3 bases, J shed 6 bases, and the junction held 7 bases outside the gene matches. CDR1 SGHRS and CDR2 YFSETQ come from the germline V gene. This CDR3 reads CASSSRTGSDTQYF. DNA for the CDR3: TGCGCCAGCAGCTCCCGGACAGGCTCTGATACGCAGTATTTT.

As DNA, the CDR3 is TGTGCCAGCAGCCGGCCCGGGACTCCACCCTACGAGCAGTACTTC. Amino acids: CASSRPGTPPYEQYF. The V and J genes are TRBV12-3 or TRBV12-4 and TRBJ2-7; maybe TRBD2 (6 bases). CDR3 length: 15 residues. V lost 6 bases, J lost 2 bases, and 17 bases lay in between.

This clonotype was counted only a few times. This chain joins TRBV20-1 and TRBJ2-5; no clear D gene. This CDR3 has 11 amino acids. Germline V gene sequence: CDR1 DFQATT, CDR2 SNEGSKA (reference sequence). Between the trimmed V and J ends, which lost 6 bases and 0 bases, there was a span of 5 bases. CDR3 DNA sequence: TGCAGTGCCCCTCACCAAGAGACCCAGTACTTC. Protein sequence: CSAPHQETQYF.

The chain couples TRBV9 to TRBJ2-1; the match to TRBD2 covers 10 bases. Germline V gene sequence: CDR1 SGDLS, CDR2 YYNGEE. V shed 0 bases and J 8 bases; nucleotides not matched to a gene: 11. This CDR3 has 17 residues. Written as DNA, the CDR3 is TGTGCCAGCAGCGTAGCGGGGGGAACTAGCGGGGTTGATGAGCAGTTCTTC. Its translation: CASSVAGGTSGVDEQFF.

J is TRBJ2-3 and V is TRBV12-3 or TRBV12-4; 8 bases are shared with TRBD1. This CDR3 spans 14 amino acids. The V segment lost 7 bases and the J segment 6 bases; nucleotides outside the gene matches: 9. CDR3 coding DNA: TGTGCCAGCATCCTAGGACAGGGAGGCGATACGCAGTATTTT. This codes for CASILGQGGDTQYF.

This clonotype was seen many times. The chain recombines TRBV6-1 with TRBJ2-3; 8 bases are shared with TRBD1. CDR3 length: 13 residues. The ends lost 5 bases at V and 5 bases at J; junction bases unmatched: 3. Germline-derived CDR1 and CDR2 are MNHNS and SASEGT. The CDR3 protein is CASSKDREDTQYF. CDR3 DNA sequence: TGTGCCAGCAGTAAGGACAGGGAAGATACGCAGTATTTT.

This clonotype came up a few times. The junction does not match germline at one end; this may be a read error. The chain is built from TRBV6-2 or TRBV6-3 and TRBJ2-7, with a tentative D call TRBD1 (6 bases). CDR3 size: 12 residues. The germline V gene has CDR1 MNHEY and CDR2 SVGEGT. CDR3: CASSIRDTNRNF. The CDR3 bases are TGTGCCAGCAGTATTCGGGACACCAACAGGAACTTC.

This chain joins TRBV19 and TRBJ2-2, with D maybe TRBD2 (6 bases). V lost 1 base and J 5 bases, leaving 8 bases between the germline ends. The CDR3 loop spans 14 amino acids. Germline CDR1 is LNHDA and CDR2 is SQIVND (reference sequence). For the CDR3, the DNA is TGTGCCAGTAGTATAGGAGGAGGGACCGGGGAGCTGTTTTTT. It translates to CASSIGGGTGELFF.

CDR3 nucleotides: TGTGCCAGTAGTATAGCGGCGCGATTCACAGATACGCAGTATTTT. Amino acid sequence: CASSIAARFTDTQYF. The rearrangement joins TRBV19 to TRBJ2-3; D remains unclear. V lost 1 base and J lost 2, with 10 bases in between. The CDR3 has 15 amino acids. Germline lookup yields CDR1 LNHDA and CDR2 SQIVND (reference sequence). The full variable domain, with the rest looked up from reference TRBV19 and TRBJ2-3, is DGGITQSPKYLFRKEGQNVTLSCEQNLNHDAMYWYRQDPGQGLRLIYYSQIVNDFQKGDIAEGYSVSREKKESFPLTVTSAQKNPTAFYLCASSIAARFTDTQYFGPGTRLTVL.

The chain is built from TRBV20-1 and TRBJ1-3, with 9 bases fitting TRBD1. V shed 6 bases, J shed 5 bases, and the junction held 8 bases outside the gene matches. CDR3 length: 14 residues. CDR1 and CDR2 from the germline V gene are DFQATT and SNEGSKA (reference sequence). The CDR3 sequence: CSALLTGGRNTIYF. The CDR3, as DNA: TGCAGTGCCCTCCTGACAGGGGGAAGAAACACCATATATTTT.

The chain is built from TRBV10-3 and TRBJ2-7; no clear D. Trimming stripped 6 bases from V and 9 bases from J, with 18 bases between. The CDR3 is 13 amino acids. Germline V lookup: CDR1 ENHRY, CDR2 SYGVKD. CDR3 DNA: TGTGCCATCAGGCCCCCCGCTAGTTATGGGCAGTACTTC. Amino acid sequence: CAIRPPASYGQYF.